This TCR beta chain was identified during a study of CD8+ T cells in alopecia areata. Both peripheral blood and punch biopsies of lesional scalp skin were obtained from patients who had alopecia areata. Study findings and constraints: There were also resident alphabeta T cells of normal skin sequenced in scalp samples. Elevated clonality characterized lesional scalp relative to normal scalp, particularly in alopecia totalis/universalis. Possibly because of HLA-related factors, TCR sharing was less clear across patients than in mice.

In its sample, this clone was seen a few times. Antigen unknown. Investigators isolated RNA and reverse transcribed it into cDNA to act as the sequencing template. Method: immunoSEQ multiplex PCR; TCRdb's copy keeps in-frame clones and lacks some. The data contain 100,000 to 120,000 clones, 58% of them singletons. The CDR3 loop spans 14 amino acids. Germline V gene data show CDR1 as MNHEY and CDR2 as SVGAGI. The V end lost 2 bases, the J end lost 0 bases, and 8 bases lay between the germline ends. The TCR originated in a human donor with alopecia areata. Sequenced: NKG2D-low CD8+ T cells sorted from blood. This chain uses TRBV6-5 with TRBJ2-7; D not resolved. This chain's CDR3 is CASSYQSLSYEQYF. The DNA for the CDR3 is TGTGCCAGCAGTTACCAGAGCCTCTCCTACGAGCAGTACTTC.